The 30 T cell receptor beta chains in this list originate from one sample, sequenced in a study of beta chain features in type 1 diabetes. TCRB transcripts that were expressed got sequenced, as all of the isolated RNA had been reverse transcribed. Here immunoSEQ multiplex PCR was the method, and the copy in TCRdb shows in-frame clones only, minus some. Seen here are approximately 37,000 clones, around half observed once, and the top ten hold approximately 0.67%. The sequencing sample was made of central memory CD4+ T cells from blood. The source is a woman between 18 and 29 years old in good health.

The sample holds a few counts of this clone. The J gene is TRBJ2-5, the V gene TRBV7-2; a possible D gene is TRBD1 (5 bases). The CDR3 runs to 13 residues. In germline, CDR1 is SGHTA, CDR2 FQGNSA. V lost 1 base and J lost 5, with 8 bases in between. For the CDR3, the DNA is TGTGCCAGCAGCTTAGTAGGGGTGGAGACCCAGTACTTC. This codes for CASSLVGVETQYF.

This sequence joins TRBV6-1 and TRBJ2-2; the D gene is possibly TRBD2 (6 bases). The CDR3 extends over 14 amino acids. The V gene lost 8 bases and the J gene lost 2 bases, with 12 bases spanning the gap. The germline gives CDR1 MNHNS, CDR2 SASEGT. The CDR3 coding sequence is TGTGCCAGCTCGGGGGAATTAAACACCGGGGAGCTGTTTTTT. Its protein is CASSGELNTGELFF.

This chain connects TRBV14 to TRBJ1-4; no clear D gene. The CDR3 totals 16 residues. Trimming removed 2 bases at V and 6 bases at J, with 16 bases between. Germline CDR1 SGHDN, CDR2 FVKESK. The CDR3 spells CASSQFDRGSDEKLFF. The CDR3 coding sequence is TGTGCCAGCAGCCAATTCGACCGAGGTAGTGATGAAAAACTGTTTTTT.

The chain employs TRBV29-1 and TRBJ1-5, with D perhaps matching TRBD1 (5 bases). Trimming shortened V by 4 bases and J by 4 bases, and 20 bases separated the two germline ends. This CDR3 is built from 16 residues. Per the germline V gene, CDR1 is SQVTM and CDR2 is ANQGSEA. Here the CDR3 reads CSVGGFGGGGNQPQHF. CDR3 coding DNA: TGCAGCGTTGGGGGCTTTGGGGGAGGTGGGAATCAGCCCCAGCATTTT.

This clone was detected only once. This CDR3 reads CASSLDRRHQPQHF. For the CDR3, the DNA is TGTGCCAGCAGCCTGGACAGGAGGCATCAGCCCCAGCATTTT. The chain uses TRBV6-1 and TRBJ1-5; 7 nucleotides align to TRBD1. This CDR3 comprises 14 residues. V lost 6 bases, J lost 5 bases, and 7 bases stayed unmatched. Per the germline V gene, CDR1 is MNHNS and CDR2 is SASEGT.

The chain couples TRBV7-8 to TRBJ2-7; possibly TRBD1 for D (6 bases). The CDR3 covers 14 residues. Trimming stripped 1 base from V and 2 bases from J, with 9 bases between. The germline gives CDR1 SGHVS, CDR2 FQNEAQ. CDR3 bases: TGTGCCAGCAGCTTAGAAGGGACAACCTACGAGCAGTACTTC. This translates into CASSLEGTTYEQYF. The entire variable domain, with the rest obtained from reference TRBV7-8 and TRBJ2-7, is as follows: GAGVSQSPRYKVAKRGQDVALRCDPISGHVSLFWYQQALGQGPEFLTYFQNEAQLDKSGLPSDRFFAERPEGSVSTLKIQRTQQEDSAVYLCASSLEGTTYEQYFGPGTRLTVT.

This clone was counted only a few times. The V gene is TRBV29-1, the J gene TRBJ1-1; the D gene is possibly TRBD1 (5 bases). The CDR3 is made up of 11 amino acids. Germline-derived CDR1 and CDR2 are SQVTM and ANQGSEA. The V gene lost 6 bases and the J gene lost 6 bases, with 11 bases spanning the gap. The CDR3 spells CSVQDQAEAFF. For the CDR3, the DNA is TGCAGCGTACAGGATCAGGCTGAAGCTTTCTTT.

This clone was counted a few times. V usage is TRBV7-2 and J usage is TRBJ2-5; 10 nucleotides match TRBD1. In germline, CDR1 is SGHTA, CDR2 FQGNSA. This CDR3 region has 13 residues. V shed 5 bases, J shed 4 bases, and the junction held 1 base outside the gene matches. The CDR3, as DNA: TGTGCCAGCAGCCGGGACAGGGGAGAGACCCAGTACTTC. This sequence encodes CASSRDRGETQYF.

CDR3 nucleotide sequence: TGTGCCAGCAGCAACCTTCCCGGGGGCTACGAGCAGTACTTC. Translation: CASSNLPGGYEQYF. The chain employs TRBV6-1 and TRBJ2-7; D is perhaps TRBD2 (6 bases). Trimming pared 6 bases from V and 3 bases from J, leaving 15 bases between. This CDR3 contains 14 residues. CDR1 is MNHNS, CDR2 SASEGT, per germline.

This clone has only one observation. The V and J genes are TRBV12-5 and TRBJ1-5, with D unresolved. Trimming cost V 5 bases and J 2 bases, with 10 bases left between them. From germline, CDR1 is LGHNT and CDR2 FRNRAP. The CDR3 runs 14 residues. The CDR3 region is CASGDYLGNQPQHF. CDR3 sequence (DNA): TGTGCTAGTGGTGATTACTTGGGCAATCAGCCCCAGCATTTT.

The chain combines TRBV6-6 with TRBJ2-3; D gene uncertain. Germline CDR1 is MNHNY and CDR2 is SVGAGI (reference sequence). This CDR3 is 15 amino acids long. With 2 bases removed from V and 0 bases from J, the gap between germline ends came to 9 bases. The CDR3 sequence: CASSYAAPSTDTQYF. Here the CDR3 DNA reads TGTGCCAGCAGTTACGCGGCTCCTAGCACAGATACGCAGTATTTT.

The chain carries TRBV28 and TRBJ2-7; the D gene is possibly TRBD1 (6 bases). Germline V gene lookup returns CDR1 MDHEN and CDR2 SYDVKM. Trimming shortened V by 5 bases and J by 2 bases, and 16 bases separated the two germline ends. The CDR3 is 15 residues long. CDR3 coding DNA: TGTGCCAGCAGTCTCAGGGGAGTGAGTACCTACGAGCAGTACTTC. It translates to CASSLRGVSTYEQYF.

The chain employs TRBV5-1 and TRBJ2-5; 11 bases match TRBD2. The J call could be wrong; TRBJ2-7 is a better fit for the DNA end. CDR3 length: 15 residues. CDR1 and CDR2 from the germline V gene are SGHRS and YFSETQ. In DNA, the CDR3 is TGCGCCAGCAATGGGGGGACTAGCGGCCACTACGAGCAGTACTTC. Its protein product is CASNGGTSGHYEQYF.

This rearrangement joins TRBV7-9 to TRBJ2-7, with TRBD2 matching 11 bases. The CDR3 sequence is 17 residues long. J gave up 5 bases and V 5 bases, and 14 bases lay outside the gene matches. The germline V gene encodes CDR1 SEHNR and CDR2 FQNEAQ (reference sequence). This CDR3 reads CASSPASGTSGNHEQYF. The DNA of the CDR3 is TGTGCCAGCAGCCCCGCCTCCGGGACTAGCGGCAACCACGAGCAGTACTTC.

This clone was detected a few times. The chain couples TRBV25-1 to TRBJ2-7; no clear D gene. Trimming pared 4 bases from V and 3 bases from J, leaving 7 bases between. CDR1 and CDR2 from the germline V gene are MGHDK and SYGVNS. The CDR3 covers 12 residues. CDR3 sequence (DNA): TGTGCCAGCAGTGCGGGTGGCTACGAGCAGTACTTC. Translated: CASSAGGYEQYF.

This chain links TRBV5-1 with TRBJ2-3; D is perhaps TRBD2 (6 bases). CDR1 is SGHRS, CDR2 YFSETQ, per germline. V lost 0 bases to trimming and J lost 2 bases, with 10 bases between them. This CDR3 spans 15 amino acids. CDR3 nucleotides: TGCGCCAGCAGCTTGGCCAGGAGGGACACAGATACGCAGTATTTT. This codes for CASSLARRDTDTQYF.

The chain has TRBV7-2 and TRBJ2-1, with TRBD2 matching over 10 bases. This CDR3 contains 15 residues. Germline CDR1 is SGHTA and CDR2 is FQGNSA. V was clipped by 7 bases and J by 3 bases; unmatched bases: 6. The CDR3: CASNPGLAHYNEQFF. DNA for the CDR3: TGTGCCAGCAACCCGGGACTAGCGCACTACAATGAGCAGTTCTTC.

The J gene is TRBJ2-5, the V gene TRBV14; TRBD2 matches 8 bases. Trimming cost V 1 base and J 9 bases; bases outside gene matches: 4. The CDR3 extends over 13 amino acids. Looked up from germline, CDR1 is SGHDN and CDR2 is FVKESK. CDR3 DNA sequence: TGTGCCAGCAGCCAAGGTCCCGGGGGGGCCCAGTACTTC. Encoded protein: CASSQGPGGAQYF.

This clone has a single count. This chain links TRBV2 with TRBJ1-1; D is possibly TRBD1 (6 bases). Germline V gives CDR1 SNHLY, CDR2 FYNNEI. The CDR3 totals 13 residues. The V end lost 5 bases, the J end lost 2 bases, and 9 bases lay between the germline ends. The CDR3 coding sequence is TGTGCCAGCAGTTGGACAGTTAACACTGAAGCTTTCTTT. Its translation is CASSWTVNTEAFF.

The DNA of the CDR3 is TGTGCCAGCAGTGAGAGGGGGCGACGGGCCTACGAGCAGTACTTC. This sequence encodes CASSERGRRAYEQYF. The chain has TRBV2 and TRBJ2-7; TRBD1 matches at 7 bases. Germline V lookup: CDR1 SNHLY, CDR2 FYNNEI. The CDR3 sequence is 15 residues long. Unmatched junction bases numbered 7, after V lost 3 bases and J lost 2 bases.

The V call is TRBV6-1, the J call TRBJ1-6; 10 nucleotides match TRBD1. The V gene end was trimmed by 7 bases and the J gene end by 5 bases; junction bases not matched to a gene: 5. Germline-derived CDR1 and CDR2 are MNHNS and SASEGT. The CDR3 loop spans 15 amino acids. CDR3 sequence reads: CASKGGTGDNSPLHF. The CDR3 nucleotides are TGTGCCAGCAAGGGGGGGACAGGGGATAATTCACCCCTCCACTTT.

V gene TRBV6-1 combines with J gene TRBJ2-5; 10 positions agree with TRBD1. Unmatched junction bases numbered 13, after V lost 2 bases and J lost 4 bases. This CDR3 spans 18 amino acids. CDR1 MNHNS and CDR2 SASEGT come from the germline V gene. The CDR3 DNA reads as TGTGCCAGCAGTGAAATGAGACAGGGGGCTGCATCACGAGAGACCCAGTACTTC. It specifies CASSEMRQGAASRETQYF.

The chain joins TRBV5-4 to TRBJ1-5; D ambiguous. Germline CDR1 reads SGHNT; CDR2 reads YYREEE (reference sequence). Trimming shortened V by 4 bases and J by 7 bases, and 18 bases separated the two germline ends. This CDR3 has 15 amino acids. The CDR3 DNA sequence: TGTGCCAGCAGCCCGGACCGTGGTCGGAGGCAGCCCCAGCATTTT. Translation: CASSPDRGRRQPQHF.

The sample holds one count of this clone. The chain has TRBV7-2 and TRBJ2-1, with TRBD2 matching over 8 bases. The germline V gene encodes CDR1 SGHTA and CDR2 FQGNSA. The CDR3 length is 15 residues. V gave up 6 bases and J gave up 0 bases; unmatched junction bases: 4. The CDR3 DNA sequence: TGTGCCAGCAGTCCTACTAGCGGCTCCTACAATGAGCAGTTCTTC. As protein: CASSPTSGSYNEQFF. Supplemented by reference TRBV7-2 and TRBJ2-1, the full variable domain reads GAGVSQSPSNKVTEKGKDVELRCDPISGHTALYWYRQSLGQGLEFLIYFQGNSAPDKSGLPSDRFSAERTGGSVSTLTIQRTQQEDSAVYLCASSPTSGSYNEQFFGPGTRLTVL.

The rearrangement joins TRBV30 to TRBJ1-1; 9 bases are shared with TRBD1. J was trimmed by 1 base and V by 5 bases; bases with no gene match: 5. The CDR3 consists of 14 residues. Germline CDR1 is GTSNPN and CDR2 is SVGIG (reference sequence). The CDR3 DNA is TGTGCCTGGGCGGGACAGGGAACGAACACTGAAGCTTTCTTT. Amino acids: CAWAGQGTNTEAFF.

This clone was observed a handful of times. The CDR3 coding sequence is TGTGCCAGCAGCTTAGTGGGGGACAGGGACGGCTACACCTTC. Its translation is CASSLVGDRDGYTF. The chain links TRBV11-2 to TRBJ1-2, with 9 positions matching TRBD1. The CDR3 spans 14 residues. Losses at the gene ends were 1 base for V and 8 bases for J; bases not matched to a gene: 5. Per the germline V gene, CDR1 is SGHAT and CDR2 is FQNNGV.

This clone was found a few times. The chain combines TRBV9 with TRBJ1-1; D remains unclear. With 1 base removed from V and 0 bases from J, the gap between germline ends came to 4 bases. The CDR3 spans 13 residues. Germline lookup yields CDR1 SGDLS and CDR2 YYNGEE. The CDR3 nucleotides read TGTGCCAGCAGCGTAACTCTGAACACTGAAGCTTTCTTT. Amino acid sequence: CASSVTLNTEAFF. The full variable domain, its missing parts supplied by reference TRBV9 and TRBJ1-1, is DSGVTQTPKHLITATGQRVTLRCSPRSGDLSVYWYQQSLDQGLQFLIQYYNGEERAKGNILERFSAQQFPDLHSELNLSSLELGDSALYFCASSVTLNTEAFFGQGTRLTVV.

The chain joins TRBV7-2 to TRBJ1-5; a possible D gene is TRBD1 (5 bases). Germline CDR1 SGHTA, CDR2 FQGNSA. The CDR3 contains 13 residues. Trimming took off 4 bases at V and 4 bases at J, with 8 bases between the two ends. The CDR3 loop is CASSSQGNQPQHF. In DNA form, the CDR3 reads TGTGCCAGCAGCTCCCAGGGAAATCAGCCCCAGCATTTT.

The rearrangement links TRBV7-9 to TRBJ2-4; D may be TRBD1 (5 bases). Between the trimmed V and J ends, which lost 1 base and 8 bases, there was a span of 9 bases. Per germline, CDR1 SEHNR and CDR2 FQNEAQ (reference sequence). This CDR3 comprises 13 residues. The CDR3 spells CASSLVQGDIQYF. CDR3 nucleotides: TGTGCCAGCAGCTTAGTTCAGGGTGACATTCAGTACTTC.

The chain joins TRBV7-9 to TRBJ2-1; D is unresolved. CDR1 SEHNR and CDR2 FQNEAQ come from the germline V gene (reference sequence). V was pared by 5 bases and J by 9 bases, with 8 bases between. CDR3 length: 11 amino acids. CDR3 amino acids: CASSPGSEQFF. DNA for the CDR3: TGTGCCAGCAGCCCCGGGTCTGAGCAGTTCTTC. The variable domain in full, completed from reference TRBV7-9 and TRBJ2-1, reads DTGVSQNPRHKITKRGQNVTFRCDPISEHNRLYWYRQTLGQGPEFLTYFQNEAQLEKSRLLSDRFSAERPKGSFSTLEIQRTEQGDSAMYLCASSPGSEQFFGPGTRLTVL.